A selection of T cell receptor beta chains follows, all from one sample in a study of blood T cell repertoires in COVID-19. Repertoires were generated with immunoSEQ multiplex PCR, while TCRdb's copy carries only in-frame clones and drops some. This table has 200,000 to 250,000 clones, approximately 78% appearing once. Material for sequencing was peripheral blood. The origin of the receptors is a woman of 80 years or more with COVID-19, enrolled during active disease. CDR3s include the opening cysteine and the closing phenylalanine or tryptophan. A D gene is named only where the DNA matches it firmly. Clone size is stated in some rows and not others, as once, few, many or a class when expanded.

v_call	j_call	d_call	clone_size	cdr3_aa	cdr3_nt
TRBV30	TRBJ1-3	.	.	CAWSVGEGNRPGNTIYF	TGTGCCTGGAGTGTAGGAGAGGGAAACCGACCTGGAAACACCATATATTTT
TRBV3-1/TRBV3-2	TRBJ2-7	.	once	CASSPDGEEGSYEQYF	TGTGCCAGCAGCCCAGACGGCGAAGAGGGTTCCTACGAGCAGTACTTC
TRBV7-2	TRBJ1-1	TRBD1	.	CASSWGQGKFSFRTEAFF	TGTGCCAGCAGCTGGGGACAGGGGAAATTTTCGTTTCGGACTGAAGCTTTCTTT
TRBV5-1	TRBJ1-2	.	once	CASSLERGPPYGYTF	TGCGCCAGCAGCTTGGAGCGGGGGCCGCCGTATGGCTACACCTTC
TRBV28	TRBJ2-5	TRBD2	.	CASSFWVWGRVETQYF	TGTGCCAGCAGTTTTTGGGTGTGGGGGAGGGTGGAGACCCAGTACTTC
TRBV2	TRBJ1-3	TRBD1	.	CATSRDRWISGNTIYF	TGTGCCACCAGCAGGGACAGATGGATCTCTGGAAACACCATATATTTT
TRBV11-2	TRBJ2-1	TRBD2	.	CASSLVLASGAYNEQFF	TGTGCCAGCAGCTTAGTATTGGCTAGCGGGGCCTACAATGAGCAGTTCTTC
TRBV30	TRBJ1-6	.	.	CAWNREGSYNSPLHF	TGTGCCTGGAACAGGGAAGGGTCCTATAATTCACCCCTCCACTTT
TRBV19	TRBJ2-7	TRBD1	.	CASSIQQGTEQYF	TGTGCCAGTAGTATCCAACAGGGGACCGAGCAGTACTTC
TRBV6-5	TRBJ2-7	TRBD2	.	CASVPGLATYEQYF	TGTGCCAGCGTACCGGGACTAGCGACTTACGAGCAGTACTTC
TRBV19	TRBJ1-4	.	.	CASSEGATNEKLFF	TGTGCCAGTAGCGAGGGGGCAACTAATGAAAAACTGTTTTTT
TRBV14	TRBJ1-1	TRBD1	.	CASSQSSDRLAFF	TGTGCCAGCAGCCAATCCTCGGACAGGCTGGCTTTCTTT
TRBV4-2	TRBJ2-1	TRBD2	.	CASSQGVAGGLDEQFF	TGTGCCAGCAGCCAAGGAGTAGCGGGGGGGCTGGATGAGCAGTTCTTC
TRBV18	TRBJ2-7	TRBD1	.	CASSPQGQSSYEQYF	TGTGCCAGCTCACCACAGGGACAGTCCTCCTACGAGCAGTACTTC
TRBV11-2	TRBJ2-1	TRBD2	once	CASSFAGGLNEQFF	TGTGCCAGCAGCTTTGCGGGAGGACTCAATGAGCAGTTCTTC
TRBV7-2	TRBJ1-2	.	.	CASSSVSSYGYTF	TGTGCCAGCAGCTCGGTATCTAGCTATGGCTACACCTTC
TRBV5-6	TRBJ1-2	.	.	CASSPQGYYGYTF	TGTGCCAGCAGCCCCCAGGGGTACTATGGCTACACCTTC
TRBV7-2	TRBJ2-7	.	.	CASSSQGYEQYF	TGTGCCAGCAGCTCGCAGGGCTACGAGCAGTACTTC
TRBV5-1	TRBJ2-7	TRBD1	.	CASSLGTGYHEQYF	TGCGCCAGCAGCTTAGGGACAGGGTACCACGAGCAGTACTTC
TRBV19	TRBJ2-3	.	.	CASSKWTGTDTQYF	TGTGCCAGTAGTAAATGGACAGGCACAGATACGCAGTATTTT
TRBV3-1/TRBV3-2	TRBJ2-5	TRBD1	.	CASSTLQGDQETQYF	TGTGCCAGCAGCACCCTACAGGGGGACCAAGAGACCCAGTACTTC
TRBV28	TRBJ1-5	.	.	CASSPPVNQPQHF	TGTGCCAGCAGTCCCCCGGTCAATCAGCCCCAGCATTTT
TRBV6-5	TRBJ1-2	.	.	CASSQAYGYTF	TGTGCCAGCAGCCAGGCCTATGGCTACACCTTC
TRBV15	TRBJ1-4	.	.	CATSRDLGSSREKLFF	TGTGCCACCAGCAGAGATCTGGGGAGTAGTCGAGAAAAACTGTTTTTT
TRBV29-1	TRBJ1-1	TRBD1	once	CSVGGRGHLEAFF	TGCAGCGTTGGAGGCAGGGGGCATCTTGAAGCTTTCTTT
TRBV6-5	TRBJ1-1	.	.	CASSWDSTVGTEAFF	TGTGCCAGCAGTTGGGACTCAACCGTTGGCACTGAAGCTTTCTTT
TRBV30	TRBJ1-2	.	.	CAWSARRDYGYTF	TGTGCCTGGAGTGCCCGACGGGACTATGGCTACACCTTC
TRBV10-3	TRBJ1-4	.	.	CAISEQGNEKLFF	TGTGCCATCAGTGAACAGGGAAATGAAAAACTGTTTTTT
TRBV21-1	TRBJ2-3	.	.	CASSYPLRLSTDTQYF	TGTGCCAGCAGCTACCCCTTGCGGCTTAGCACAGATACGCAGTATTTT
TRBV18	TRBJ1-1	.	.	CASSPRDSTEAFF	TGTGCCAGCTCACCACGTGACAGTACTGAAGCTTTCTTT
TRBV3-1/TRBV3-2	TRBJ1-2	TRBD1	.	CASSLKSQGAGGYTF	TGTGCCAGCAGCCTAAAATCCCAGGGGGCTGGTGGCTACACCTTC
TRBV6-6	TRBJ1-4	TRBD1	once	CASRPGTGIYEKLFF	TGTGCCAGCAGACCCGGGACAGGGATATATGAAAAACTGTTTTTT
TRBV5-1	TRBJ1-2	.	.	CASSLGGRGYTF	TGCGCCAGCAGCTTGGGGGGGCGAGGCTACACCTTC
TRBV27	TRBJ1-1	.	.	CASRNGQLNTEAFF	TGTGCCAGCAGGAATGGACAGCTGAACACTGAAGCTTTCTTT
TRBV6-5	TRBJ1-4	.	few	CASRRGGEKLFF	TGTGCCAGCCGTCGGGGGGGCGAAAAACTGTTTTTT
TRBV10-2	TRBJ1-2	TRBD1	.	CASSGPGQASPGDYGYTF	TGCGCCAGCAGTGGCCCGGGACAGGCCTCGCCCGGGGATTATGGCTACACCTTC
TRBV7-2	TRBJ2-2	TRBD2	.	CASRTGGGGELFF	TGTGCCAGCAGGACGGGAGGGGGCGGGGAGCTGTTTTTT
TRBV7-9	TRBJ1-5	.	once	CASPGRGEGSNQPQHF	TGTGCCAGCCCGGGCCGGGGGGAAGGGAGCAATCAGCCCCAGCATTTT
TRBV5-1	TRBJ2-2	.	few	CASSLARHPNTGELFF	TGCGCCAGCAGCTTGGCCAGACACCCGAACACCGGGGAGCTGTTTTTT
TRBV27	TRBJ1-1	.	.	CASSLRGLAEAFF	TGTGCCAGCAGTTTACGAGGGCTGGCTGAAGCTTTCTTT
TRBV19	TRBJ2-3	TRBD2	.	CASSVGLVGTDTQYF	TGTGCCAGTAGTGTTGGACTAGTTGGCACAGATACGCAGTATTTT
TRBV7-2	TRBJ2-2	.	.	CASSPYGGELFF	TGTGCCAGCAGCCCATACGGCGGGGAGCTGTTTTTT
TRBV2	TRBJ1-1	.	.	CASRGNRNTEAFF	TGTGCCAGCAGAGGAAACAGGAACACTGAAGCTTTCTTT
TRBV7-3	TRBJ1-1	.	few	CASSLTGQSRGGTEAFF	TGTGCCAGCAGCTTAACCGGGCAATCTAGGGGTGGGACTGAAGCTTTCTTT